This T cell receptor (beta chain) came from a study of human versus mouse CDR3 diversity and MHC coevolution. General study points: Clonal inequality was lowest in most of the three human donors. Mice had fewer CDR3 deletions and insertions than humans on average. Humans had the largest estimated TCR beta repertoire, 1.5 million or so clonotypes.

Libraries were prepared by immunoSEQ multiplex PCR; TCRdb keeps only in-frame clonotypes and omits some of them. The sample has tens of thousands of clones; about 93% are singletons. Naive CD4 T cells, CD45RO-negative and CD62L-positive, were flow-sorted from PBMCs. As regards this clone: Its antigen is unidentified.

The CDR3 spans 14 residues. V gave up 4 bases and J gave up 3 bases, with 14 bases separating them. The germline V gene encodes CDR1 SGHKS and CDR2 YYEKEE (reference sequence). The clonotype comes from a person between 55 and 69 years old in good health. Sequenced input: naive CD4+ T cells from blood. Described subset: CD45RO-negative CD62L-positive naive CD4 T cells. The V call is TRBV5-5, the J call TRBJ2-7; D is possibly TRBD1 (6 bases). The CDR3 region is CASSPRTAHYEQYF. CDR3 DNA sequence: TGTGCCAGCAGCCCGAGGACAGCGCACTACGAGCAGTACTTC.